The table lists the clone carrying this TCR beta chain with a few counts. Germline V CDR1 and CDR2: SGHVS, FNYEAQ. J lost 3 bases, V lost 4 bases, and 12 bases had no gene match. The CDR3 sequence is 17 residues long. TCRdb reprocessed the reads via MiXCR and lists one record per CDR3 protein. Of about 680,000 distinct CDR3 sequences listed, roughly 26% are singletons. These data originate in a study of T cell repertoires in cytomegalovirus infection. The clonotype originates from a human donor in good health (CMV status not recorded). Some clones in this sample may be carry-over from other donors' samples. The sequencing input was CD8+ T cells from PBMCs. The chain is built from TRBV7-6 and TRBJ2-1, with 7 nucleotides matching TRBD1. This CDR3 reads CASSSPQVGGHYNEQFF. CDR3 nucleotide sequence: TGTGCCAGCAGCTCGCCCCAGGTAGGGGGCCACTACAATGAGCAGTTCTTC.